The 11 T cell receptor beta chains below all came from one sample that was sequenced in a study of T cells in Graves' hyperthyroidism and ophthalmopathy. RNA transcripts provided the source from which TCR beta CDR3 regions were amplified. A set of HTBI primers served as the primers for a first-round RT-PCR of the TCR CDR3. Each CDR3 protein is one row after TCRdb ran MiXCR on the multiplex PCR reads. The data contain about 350,000 distinct CDR3 sequences, roughly 13% of them singletons. Material: blood. These receptors were collected from a woman in her 30s with Graves' hyperthyroidism.

This clonotype was counted only a few times. CDR3 amino acids: CASSISGTQSGELFF. CDR3 nucleotide sequence: TGTGCCAGTAGTATATCCGGGACTCAGAGCGGGGAGCTGTTTTTT. The V call is TRBV19, the J call TRBJ2-2; D is perhaps TRBD2 (6 bases). The length of the CDR3 is 15 residues. V lost 2 bases and J 7 bases, leaving 14 bases between the germline ends. In germline, CDR1 is LNHDA, CDR2 SQIVND (reference sequence).

This clonotype was seen ten or more times. The chain is built from TRBV27 and TRBJ2-5; TRBD2 agrees at 8 bases. The V gene end was trimmed by 3 bases and the J gene end by 5 bases; junction bases not matched to a gene: 5. The germline V gene encodes CDR1 MNHEY and CDR2 SMNVEV (reference sequence). This CDR3 contains 14 residues. Here the CDR3 reads CASSFGRLAETQYF. The CDR3 DNA sequence: TGTGCCAGCAGTTTTGGTCGACTAGCGGAGACCCAGTACTTC.

This clonotype showed up many times. The gene calls are TRBV5-1 and TRBJ2-5; possibly TRBD1 for D (6 bases). There are 13 residues in the CDR3. V was pared by 4 bases and J by 5 bases, with 12 bases between. CDR1 is SGHRS, CDR2 YFSETQ, per germline. The CDR3 region is CASSPTGPETQYF. The CDR3 DNA sequence: TGCGCCAGCAGCCCCACAGGGCCCGAGACCCAGTACTTC.

This clonotype came up many times. J is TRBJ2-7 and V is TRBV7-9; D is unresolved. Between the trimmed V and J ends, which lost 5 bases and 3 bases, there was a span of 11 bases. The V gene's germline CDR1 is SEHNR and CDR2 FQNEAQ (reference sequence). The length of the CDR3 is 13 residues. The CDR3 reads CASSDGNVYEQYF. CDR3 nucleotides: TGTGCCAGCAGCGATGGGAATGTCTACGAGCAGTACTTC. Full variable domain (missing parts from reference TRBV7-9 and TRBJ2-7): DTGVSQNPRHKITKRGQNVTFRCDPISEHNRLYWYRQTLGQGPEFLTYFQNEAQLEKSRLLSDRFSAERPKGSFSTLEIQRTEQGDSAMYLCASSDGNVYEQYFGPGTRLTVT.

This rearrangement joins TRBV4-1 to TRBJ2-3; D unresolved. Trimming removed 3 bases at V and 2 bases at J, with 3 bases between. CDR1 is MGHRA and CDR2 is YSYEKL in the germline V gene. The CDR3 is 12 residues long. In DNA, the CDR3 is TGCGCCAGCAGCCAGCCCACAGATACGCAGTATTTT. This translates into CASSQPTDTQYF.

The chain uses TRBV30 and TRBJ2-3; TRBD2 aligns across 10 bases. The CDR3 consists of 14 residues. J gave up 10 bases and V 0 bases, and 7 bases lay outside the gene matches. Germline CDR1 and CDR2: GTSNPN and SVGIG (reference sequence). The CDR3 here is CAWSVAGGPTPQYF. For the CDR3, the DNA is TGTGCCTGGAGTGTAGCGGGAGGGCCTACTCCGCAGTATTTT.

This chain's CDR3 is CASSSALPLRGHEQYF. CDR3 coding DNA: TGTGCCAGCAGCTCCGCGTTACCCCTCAGAGGACACGAGCAGTACTTC. The V and J genes are TRBV7-9 and TRBJ2-7; D ambiguous. Germline V CDR1 and CDR2: SEHNR, FQNEAQ (reference sequence). The CDR3 has 16 amino acids. V was pared by 4 bases and J by 5 bases, with 21 bases between. Complete variable domain (other parts from reference TRBV7-9 and TRBJ2-7): DTGVSQNPRHKITKRGQNVTFRCDPISEHNRLYWYRQTLGQGPEFLTYFQNEAQLEKSRLLSDRFSAERPKGSFSTLEIQRTEQGDSAMYLCASSSALPLRGHEQYFGPGTRLTVT.

As DNA, the CDR3 is TGTGCCAGCAGTTTTGCTACTCTCACCGGGGAGCTGTTTTTT. Amino acid sequence: CASSFATLTGELFF. The chain combines TRBV27 with TRBJ2-2; D uncertain. From germline, CDR1 is MNHEY and CDR2 SMNVEV (reference sequence). V shed 3 bases and J shed 4 bases, with 9 bases lying between them. The CDR3 is 14 residues long.

This clonotype was detected ten times or more. The CDR3 here is CASSEGFGSSYF. CDR3 DNA sequence: TGTGCCAGCAGTGAAGGGTTTGGTAGTTCGTATTTT. The chain employs TRBV6-1 and TRBJ2-3; D unresolved. Germline V gene data show CDR1 as MNHNS and CDR2 as SASEGT. This CDR3 is 12 amino acids long. The ends were cut back, 1 base at V and 14 bases at J, with 13 bases in the middle.

The chain employs TRBV7-9 and TRBJ1-3; D call uncertain. Germline CDR1 SEHNR, CDR2 FQNEAQ (reference sequence). This CDR3 is built from 15 residues. V lost 2 bases to trimming and J lost 0 bases, with 8 bases between them. This CDR3 reads CASSLRTLSGNTIYF. CDR3 bases: TGTGCCAGCAGCTTACGGACGCTCTCTGGAAACACCATATATTTT.

The sample holds many counts of this clonotype. This chain uses TRBV30 with TRBJ2-1, with 7 bases matching TRBD2. The germline gives CDR1 GTSNPN, CDR2 SVGIG (reference sequence). The CDR3 is 15 amino acids. Trimming removed 5 bases from V and 8 bases from J; junction bases left unmatched: 15. The CDR3 here is CAWGPGLSRGDEQFF. The DNA of the CDR3 is TGTGCCTGGGGGCCGGGACTATCCCGGGGCGATGAGCAGTTCTTC. The whole variable domain, filled in from reference TRBV30 and TRBJ2-1, reads SQTIHQWPATLVQPVGSPLSLECTVEGTSNPNLYWYRQAAGRGLQLLFYSVGIGQISSEVPQNLSASRPQDRQFILSSKKLLLSDSGFYLCAWGPGLSRGDEQFFGPGTRLTVL.